The 25 T cell receptor beta chains in this list originate from one sample, sequenced in a study of blood T cell repertoires in COVID-19. The table came from immunoSEQ multiplex PCR; TCRdb's copy has only in-frame clones and leaves some out. The table records a few hundred thousand clones, around nine tenths of them present only once. Sequences were obtained from peripheral blood. The receptor source for this set is a human donor in a cohort sampled during active COVID-19.

The CDR3 nucleotides read TGTGCCAGCAGCACTGAACCTCTAGCGTGCAGCGAGCAGTTCTTC. It codes for CASSTEPLACSEQFF. This sequence joins TRBV21-1 and TRBJ2-1; TRBD2, the table's D call, lacks a check against the DNA. TRBV21-1 is a pseudogene. This CDR3 spans 15 amino acids.

This clone appeared once. This chain links TRBV9 with TRBJ2-3; 7 bases are a match to TRBD1. CDR3 length: 16 residues. J lost 1 base, V lost 2 bases, and 7 bases had no gene match. CDR1 and CDR2 from the germline V gene are SGDLS and YYNGEE. This CDR3 reads CASSVSGQVRTDTQYF. The CDR3 nucleotides read TGTGCCAGCAGCGTTAGTGGACAGGTCCGCACAGATACGCAGTATTTT. Filled out from reference TRBV9 and TRBJ2-3, the complete variable domain reads DSGVTQTPKHLITATGQRVTLRCSPRSGDLSVYWYQQSLDQGLQFLIQYYNGEERAKGNILERFSAQQFPDLHSELNLSSLELGDSALYFCASSVSGQVRTDTQYFGPGTRLTVL.

The chain combines TRBV5-4 with TRBJ2-5; a weak D match, TRBD2 (6 bases). CDR3 size: 13 residues. V lost 1 base, J lost 6 bases, and 10 bases lay in between. Germline assignment: CDR1 SGHNT and CDR2 YYREEE (reference sequence). In DNA, the CDR3 is TGTGCCAGCAGCTTGCCAGGGAGGAAGACCCAGTACTTC. Translated, it gives CASSLPGRKTQYF.

The gene calls are TRBV2 and TRBJ2-7; 11 positions match TRBD1. Per the germline V gene, CDR1 is SNHLY and CDR2 is FYNNEI. The CDR3 sequence is 15 residues long. Trimming took 6 bases from V and 1 from J; bases not matched to a gene: 5. In DNA form, the CDR3 reads TGTGCCAGCAGAGCAGGACAGGGGGCGTCCTACGAGCAGTACTTC. Translation gives CASRAGQGASYEQYF.

This chain uses TRBV7-9 with TRBJ2-3; a possible D gene is TRBD2 (6 bases). Germline CDR1 reads SEHNR; CDR2 reads FQNEAQ (reference sequence). V lost 1 base, J lost 2 bases, and 16 bases lay in between. The length of the CDR3 is 17 residues. DNA for the CDR3: TGTGCCAGCAGCTTAGATTCGGCGGGGAGATACACAGATACGCAGTATTTT. Amino acid sequence: CASSLDSAGRYTDTQYF.

This rearrangement joins TRBV6-6 to TRBJ2-6, with TRBD1 matching over 8 bases. V gave up 7 bases and J gave up 1 base; unmatched junction bases: 6. The CDR3 sequence is 16 residues long. Per the germline V gene, CDR1 is MNHNY and CDR2 is SVGAGI (reference sequence). CDR3 coding DNA: TGTGCCAGCATGAGACAGGGGCGATCTGGGGCCAACGTCCTGACTTTC. Translated, it gives CASMRQGRSGANVLTF.

V gene TRBV9 combines with J gene TRBJ2-7; 10 bases agree with TRBD1. CDR1 and CDR2 (germline): SGDLS, YYNGEE. After removal of 4 bases from V and 2 bases from J, the junction contained 6 bases not matched to a gene. The CDR3 is made up of 15 amino acids. CDR3 sequence: CASSTGTGVPYEQYF. For the CDR3, the DNA is TGTGCCAGCAGCACCGGGACAGGGGTCCCCTACGAGCAGTACTTC.

This clone was detected a few times. This rearrangement joins TRBV25-1 to TRBJ1-6; D may be TRBD1 (6 bases). This CDR3 has 14 amino acids. The V gene's germline CDR1 is MGHDK and CDR2 SYGVNS. Deletions cut 11 bases from V and 10 bases from J, with 21 bases between. CDR3 DNA: TGTGCCGTGCCCGGGACACCGGGTCGATCACCCCTCCACTTT. Residues: CAVPGTPGRSPLHF.

This rearrangement joins TRBV29-1 to TRBJ1-1; perhaps TRBD1 as D (5 bases). V gave up 4 bases and J gave up 0 bases, with 9 bases separating them. The CDR3 runs to 13 residues. CDR1 SQVTM and CDR2 ANQGSEA come from the germline V gene. The DNA for the CDR3 is TGCAGCGTTGTCAGGGTGATGAACACTGAAGCTTTCTTT. Its protein is CSVVRVMNTEAFF. The variable domain in full, completed from reference TRBV29-1 and TRBJ1-1, reads SAVISQKPSRDICQRGTSLTIQCQVDSQVTMMFWYRQQPGQSLTLIATANQGSEATYESGFVIDKFPISRPNLTFSTLTVSNMSPEDSSIYLCSVVRVMNTEAFFGQGTRLTVV.

The chain links TRBV13 to TRBJ2-1, with 15 bases matching TRBD2. Germline V gene sequence: CDR1 PRHDT, CDR2 FYEKMQ (reference sequence). V lost 2 bases, J lost 1 base, and 21 bases stayed unmatched. This CDR3 spans 24 amino acids. This CDR3 reads CASSLYPPGGYGTSGRRSYNEQFF. In DNA, the CDR3 is TGTGCCAGCAGCTTATACCCCCCCGGTGGTTATGGGACTAGCGGGAGGAGATCCTACAATGAGCAGTTCTTC.

This chain joins TRBV7-2 and TRBJ1-5; tentative D call: TRBD1 (5 bases). V lost 1 base, J lost 6 bases, and 22 bases lay in between. The CDR3 sequence is 18 residues long. CDR1 is SGHTA and CDR2 is FQGNSA in the germline V gene. For the CDR3, the DNA is TGTGCCAGCAGCTTAGGTTTCGGTGCGGGGCCGGACGGTCAGCCCCAGCATTTT. This codes for CASSLGFGAGPDGQPQHF.

The V call is TRBV4-1, the J call TRBJ1-5; D not resolved. From germline, CDR1 is MGHRA and CDR2 YSYEKL. Trimming removed 0 bases at V and 4 bases at J, with 13 bases between. The CDR3 loop spans 16 amino acids. The CDR3 spells CASSQDVAWRNQPQHF. CDR3 sequence (DNA): TGCGCCAGCAGCCAAGATGTTGCTTGGAGGAATCAGCCCCAGCATTTT.

This chain connects TRBV18 to TRBJ1-1; D uncertain. The germline gives CDR1 KGHSH, CDR2 LQKENI. V was cut by 3 bases and J by 6 bases, with 11 bases left in between. The CDR3 length is 13 residues. The CDR3 DNA is TGTGCCAGCTCACCCATTCGTACAGCTGAAGCTTTCTTT. Translation: CASSPIRTAEAFF.

The chain carries TRBV5-4 and TRBJ2-1, with a possible D match to TRBD2 (6 bases). The CDR3 has 15 residues. Germline lookup yields CDR1 SGHNT and CDR2 YYREEE (reference sequence). Deletions cut 3 bases from V and 6 bases from J, with 16 bases between. Here the CDR3 DNA reads TGTGCCAGCAGCTCCGGGGGTCCCGGGGGCAATGAGCAGTTCTTC. The encoded protein is CASSSGGPGGNEQFF.

This clone was seen just once. V usage is TRBV6-5 and J usage is TRBJ2-2; no firm D call. V was trimmed by 8 bases and J by 5 bases, leaving 12 bases between them. CDR1 is MNHEY, CDR2 SVGAGI, per germline. The CDR3 runs 13 residues. Here the CDR3 DNA reads TGTGCCAGCCATGGGCGTCCTACCGGGGAGCTGTTTTTT. Protein product: CASHGRPTGELFF.

This chain connects TRBV28 to TRBJ2-7, with TRBD2 as a possible D gene (5 bases). The germline CDR1 and CDR2 sequences are MDHEN and SYDVKM. Trimming cost V 2 bases and J 6 bases, with 17 bases left between them. This CDR3 has 15 residues. CDR3 DNA sequence: TGTGCCAGCAGTTTAAGGGCAGCTGGGGAGCGCGAGCAGTACTTC. Its translation: CASSLRAAGEREQYF.

This clone came up a few times. CDR3 loop: CASSRLADSTDTQYF. The CDR3, as DNA: TGTGCCAGCAGTAGACTAGCGGATAGCACAGATACGCAGTATTTT. The chain uses TRBV5-6 and TRBJ2-3, with TRBD2 matching over 9 bases. V gave up 5 bases and J gave up 0 bases; unmatched junction bases: 4. The CDR3 totals 15 residues. CDR1 and CDR2 from the germline V gene are SGHDT and YYEEEE.

This clone was observed a few times. The chain is built from TRBV5-1 and TRBJ1-2; D call uncertain. The CDR3 sequence is 15 residues long. V was cut by 2 bases and J by 1 base, with 12 bases left in between. CDR1 is SGHRS, CDR2 YFSETQ, per germline. The CDR3 sequence is CASSLQPFNNYGYTF. The CDR3 DNA reads as TGCGCCAGCAGCTTACAGCCGTTCAATAACTATGGCTACACCTTC.

The chain is built from TRBV11-3 and TRBJ2-5; 13 bases match TRBD2. Unmatched junction bases numbered 9, after V lost 5 bases and J lost 3 bases. Germline V gene data show CDR1 as SGHNT and CDR2 as YENEEA. This CDR3 region has 17 residues. CDR3 residues: CASSARTGLAGKETQYF. CDR3 DNA sequence: TGTGCCAGCAGCGCCCGCACGGGACTAGCGGGGAAAGAGACCCAGTACTTC.

V usage is TRBV7-9 and J usage is TRBJ2-3; the match to TRBD1 covers 7 bases. This CDR3 is 14 amino acids long. From germline, CDR1 is SEHNR and CDR2 FQNEAQ (reference sequence). V trimming: 5 bases; J trimming: 4 bases; junction bases outside the gene matches: 6. The CDR3 sequence: CASSPGTASDTQYF. CDR3 sequence (DNA): TGTGCCAGCAGCCCGGGGACAGCCTCAGATACGCAGTATTTT. Together with reference TRBV7-9 and TRBJ2-3, the CDR3 gives the full variable domain: DTGVSQNPRHKITKRGQNVTFRCDPISEHNRLYWYRQTLGQGPEFLTYFQNEAQLEKSRLLSDRFSAERPKGSFSTLEIQRTEQGDSAMYLCASSPGTASDTQYFGPGTRLTVL.

This clone was recorded a few times. The V call is TRBV4-1, the J call TRBJ1-2; TRBD1 matches at 8 bases. V shed 8 bases, J shed 5 bases, and the junction held 7 bases outside the gene matches. The CDR3 is 13 amino acids. CDR1 and CDR2 (germline): MGHRA, YSYEKL. Here the CDR3 reads CASAPGGGYGYTF. CDR3 nucleotides: TGCGCCAGCGCTCCAGGGGGCGGTTATGGCTACACCTTC.

This clone was detected ten times or more. J is TRBJ2-1 and V is TRBV5-1, with TRBD2 matching 7 bases. The CDR3 sequence is 15 residues long. Germline V gives CDR1 SGHRS, CDR2 YFSETQ. V was pared by 0 bases and J by 12 bases, with 12 bases of the junction left unmatched. The CDR3, as DNA: TGCGCCAGCAGCTTGGGAGCGGGAATTGGCTTATGGCAGTTCTTC. It codes for CASSLGAGIGLWQFF.

This clone was recorded a few times. DNA of the CDR3: TGTGCCAGCAGCTTCAACAGGGGATACACCATATATTTT. Its translation is CASSFNRGYTIYF. J is TRBJ1-3 and V is TRBV7-3, with 7 positions matching TRBD1. The CDR3 length is 13 residues. With 3 bases clipped from V and 8 bases from J, the junction kept 4 bases outside the gene matches. Germline V gives CDR1 SGHTA, CDR2 FQGTGA. The whole variable domain, remainder taken from reference TRBV7-3 and TRBJ1-3, is GAGVSQTPSNKVTEKGKYVELRCDPISGHTALYWYRQSLGQGPEFLIYFQGTGAADDSGLPNDRFFAVRPEGSVSTLKIQRTERGDSAVYLCASSFNRGYTIYFGEGSWLTVV.

The genes are TRBV11-2 and TRBJ1-2; D uncertain. CDR3 length: 13 amino acids. Trimming left V 2 bases short and J 1 base short, with 5 bases between. The germline gives CDR1 SGHAT, CDR2 FQNNGV. The CDR3 sequence: CASSLRDNYGYTF. DNA of the CDR3: TGTGCCAGCAGCTTACGAGATAACTATGGCTACACCTTC.

J is TRBJ1-1 and V is TRBV27, with 8 bases lining up with TRBD1. CDR1 and CDR2 from the germline V gene are MNHEY and SMNVEV (reference sequence). The CDR3 length is 13 residues. The junction had 1 base not matched to a gene; V was cut back by 3 bases and J by 4 bases. CDR3 in DNA: TGTGCCAGCAGTTTTGACAGGGGCACTGAAGCTTTCTTT. This encodes CASSFDRGTEAFF.